Detailed here is one T cell receptor (beta chain). Its antigen is currently unknown. Some clones are missing from TCRdb's copy, which holds only in-frame ones; the method was immunoSEQ multiplex PCR. Of over 70,000 clones in the sample, around 83% are singletons; the top ten hold about 18%. The germline V gene encodes CDR1 GTSNPN and CDR2 SVGIG (reference sequence). Losses at the gene ends were 4 bases for V and 5 bases for J; bases not matched to a gene: 2. The CDR3 runs to 14 residues. The data derive from a study of graft-versus-host responses after intestinal transplantation. This sequence was found in a human donor who received an intestinal transplant. The chain joins TRBV30 to TRBJ2-5; 15 positions match TRBD2. The specimen comprised unstimulated CD8+ T cells sorted from spleen or lymph node cells, sampled before intestinal transplant. As DNA, the CDR3 is TGTGCCTGGACAGGGACTAGCGGGGGGGAGACCCAGTACTTC. It encodes CAWTGTSGGETQYF.